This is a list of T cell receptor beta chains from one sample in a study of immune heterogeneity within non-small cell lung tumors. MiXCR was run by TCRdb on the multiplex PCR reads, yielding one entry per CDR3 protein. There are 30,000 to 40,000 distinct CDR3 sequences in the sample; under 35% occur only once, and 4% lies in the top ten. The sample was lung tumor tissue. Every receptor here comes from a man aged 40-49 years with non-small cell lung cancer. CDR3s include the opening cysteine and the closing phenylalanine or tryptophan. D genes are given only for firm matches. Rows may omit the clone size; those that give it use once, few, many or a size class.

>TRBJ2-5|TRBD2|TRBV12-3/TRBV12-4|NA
CASSPGLVETQYF
TGTGCCAGCAGTCCAGGACTAGTGGAGACCCAGTACTTC
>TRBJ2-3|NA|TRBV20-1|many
CSVRGRSTDTQYF
TGCAGTGTGCGAGGCAGAAGCACAGATACGCAGTATTTT
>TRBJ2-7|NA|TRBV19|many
CASSIGDNYEQYF
TGTGCCAGTAGTATAGGGGACAACTACGAGCAGTACTTC
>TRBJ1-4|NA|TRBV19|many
CASSHSGEKLFF
TGTGCCAGTAGCCACTCGGGCGAAAAACTGTTTTTT
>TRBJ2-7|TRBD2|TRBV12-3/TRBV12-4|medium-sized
CASSWGLAGGSYEQYF
TGTGCCAGCAGTTGGGGACTAGCGGGAGGTTCCTACGAGCAGTACTTC
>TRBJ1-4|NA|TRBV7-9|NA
CASSSLTRGFEKLFF
TGTGCCAGCAGCTCTTTGACAAGGGGCTTCGAAAAACTGTTTTTT
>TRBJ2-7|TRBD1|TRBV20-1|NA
CSAPMTGTARRPSEQYF
TGCAGTGCCCCAATGACCGGGACAGCGAGGAGACCCTCCGAGCAGTACTTC
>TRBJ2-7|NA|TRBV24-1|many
CATSDPRGYHYEQYF
TGTGCCACCAGTGACCCGCGCGGCTATCATTACGAGCAGTACTTC
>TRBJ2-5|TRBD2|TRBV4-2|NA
CASSPSGGRALETQYF
TGTGCCAGCAGCCCCTCGGGGGGGAGGGCCCTGGAGACCCAGTACTTC
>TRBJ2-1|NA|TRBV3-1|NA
CASSPRDRGQSSYNEQFF
TGTGCCAGCAGCCCAAGGGACCGGGGCCAAAGCTCCTACAATGAGCAGTTCTTC
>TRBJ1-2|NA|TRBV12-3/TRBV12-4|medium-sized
CASSLQGANYGYTF
TGTGCCAGCAGCTTACAGGGTGCTAACTATGGCTACACCTTC
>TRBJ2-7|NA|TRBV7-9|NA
CASSLGGSGPYEQYF
TGTGCCAGCAGCTTAGGAGGGAGCGGCCCCTACGAGCAGTACTTC
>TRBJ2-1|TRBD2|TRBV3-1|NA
CASRGRGLAGVNEQFF
TGTGCCAGTAGGGGTAGGGGACTAGCGGGAGTCAATGAGCAGTTCTTC
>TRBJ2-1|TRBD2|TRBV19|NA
CASSIATSGRPSEQFF
TGTGCCAGTAGTATAGCCACTAGCGGGAGGCCGAGTGAGCAGTTCTTC
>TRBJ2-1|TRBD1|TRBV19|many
CASSPTGGTLYNEQFF
TGTGCCAGTAGCCCAACAGGGGGGACTCTCTACAATGAGCAGTTCTTC
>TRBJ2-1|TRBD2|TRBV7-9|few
CASSSGPGGTSYNEQFF
TGTGCCAGCAGCTCCGGACCGGGGGGAACCTCCTACAATGAGCAGTTCTTC
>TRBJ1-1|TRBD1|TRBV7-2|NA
CASSRDRNTEAFF
TGTGCCAGCAGCCGGGACAGGAACACTGAAGCTTTCTTT
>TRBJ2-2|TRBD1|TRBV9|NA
CASSHTTGTTGELFF
TGTGCCAGCAGCCACACGACAGGGACCACCGGGGAGCTGTTTTTT
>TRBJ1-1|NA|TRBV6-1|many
CASSETGMNTEAFF
TGTGCCAGCAGTGAAACAGGGATGAACACTGAAGCTTTCTTT
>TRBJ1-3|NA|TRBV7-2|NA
CASSLVNTIYF
TGTGCCAGCAGCTTAGTCAACACCATATATTTT
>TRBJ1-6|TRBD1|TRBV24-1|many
CATSEGQGMRNSPLHF
TGTGCCACCAGTGAGGGACAGGGTATGAGAAATTCACCCCTCCACTTT
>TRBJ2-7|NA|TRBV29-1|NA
CSVVERREQYF
TGCAGCGTTGTGGAGCGACGGGAGCAGTACTTC
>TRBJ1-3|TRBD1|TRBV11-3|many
CASSPGGSSSGNTIYF
TGTGCCAGCAGCCCAGGGGGCAGTTCCTCTGGAAACACCATATATTTT
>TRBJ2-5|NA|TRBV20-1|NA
CSVGGQETQYF
TGCAGTGTTGGGGGACAAGAGACCCAGTACTTC
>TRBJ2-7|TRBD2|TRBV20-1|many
CSARQAGTYEQYF
TGCAGTGCTAGACAAGCGGGGACCTACGAGCAGTACTTC
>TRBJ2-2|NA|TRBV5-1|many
CASSLDGPLTGELFF
TGCGCCAGCAGCTTGGACGGACCACTCACCGGGGAGCTGTTTTTT
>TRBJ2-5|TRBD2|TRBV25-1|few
CASSELGTSGKETQYF
TGTGCCAGCAGTGAACTCGGGACTAGCGGGAAAGAGACCCAGTACTTC
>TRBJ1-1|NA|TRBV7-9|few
CASITTGKRNTEAFF
TGTGCCAGCATCACGACCGGCAAACGAAACACTGAAGCTTTCTTT
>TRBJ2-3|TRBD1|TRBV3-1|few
CASSPGQAQYF
TGTGCCAGCAGCCCCGGACAGGCCCAGTATTTT
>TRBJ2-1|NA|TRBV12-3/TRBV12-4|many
CASTYPGNEQFF
TGTGCCAGCACCTACCCAGGCAATGAGCAGTTCTTC
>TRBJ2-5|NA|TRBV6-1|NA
CASTLTGEETQYF
TGTGCCAGCACGTTAACGGGAGAAGAGACCCAGTACTTC
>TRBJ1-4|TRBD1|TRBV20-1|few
CSAAGTGELEKLFF
TGCAGTGCTGCAGGGACAGGAGAACTCGAAAAACTGTTTTTT
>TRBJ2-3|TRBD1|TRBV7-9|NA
CASSLTGGPSTDTQYF
TGTGCCAGCAGCTTAACAGGGGGACCTAGCACAGATACGCAGTATTTT
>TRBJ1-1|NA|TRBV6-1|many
CASSTDVNTEAFF
TGTGCCAGCAGTACCGATGTGAACACTGAAGCTTTCTTT
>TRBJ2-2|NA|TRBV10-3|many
CAISQDPNTGELFF
TGTGCCATCAGCCAGGACCCGAACACCGGGGAGCTGTTTTTT
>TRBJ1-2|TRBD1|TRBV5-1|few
CASSGEQGARGYTF
TGCGCCAGCAGCGGGGAACAGGGGGCGCGTGGCTACACCTTC
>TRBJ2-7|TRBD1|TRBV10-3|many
CAISGGTVGYEQYF
TGTGCCATCAGTGGGGGGACAGTAGGTTACGAGCAGTACTTC
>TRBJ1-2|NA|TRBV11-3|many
CASSLGGSGYGYTF
TGTGCCAGCAGCTTAGGGGGGAGCGGCTATGGCTACACCTTC
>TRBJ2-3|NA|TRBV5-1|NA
CASSDVADTQYF
TGCGCCAGCAGCGACGTCGCAGATACGCAGTATTTT
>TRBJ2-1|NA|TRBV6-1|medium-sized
CASSELGGGGVYEQFF
TGTGCCAGCAGTGAATTAGGCGGCGGTGGGGTCTATGAGCAGTTCTTC
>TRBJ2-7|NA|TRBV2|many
CASSGGLSRGQYF
TGTGCCAGCAGTGGCGGACTGTCCAGAGGGCAGTACTTC
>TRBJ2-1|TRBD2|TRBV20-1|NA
CSAVSLLLAGGNNEQFF
TGCAGTGCGGTGAGCCTCCTACTAGCGGGAGGAAACAATGAGCAGTTCTTC
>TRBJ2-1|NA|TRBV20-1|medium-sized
CSAPVAGGKNEQFF
TGCAGTGCTCCAGTGGCGGGTGGGAAAAATGAGCAGTTCTTC
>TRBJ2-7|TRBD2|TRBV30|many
CAWSPLTSGGLSYEQYF
TGTGCCTGGAGTCCCCTGACTAGCGGAGGCCTTTCCTACGAGCAGTACTTC
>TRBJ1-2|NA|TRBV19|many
CASSITSRNANYGYTF
TGTGCCAGTAGTATTACTAGCAGGAATGCTAACTATGGCTACACCTTC
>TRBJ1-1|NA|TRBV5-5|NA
CASTIGGGTEAFF
TGTGCCAGCACCATTGGGGGGGGAACTGAAGCTTTCTTT
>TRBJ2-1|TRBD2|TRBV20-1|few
CSLSGGSSGGDNEQFF
TGCAGCCTTTCAGGGGGGAGTAGCGGGGGGGACAATGAGCAGTTCTTC
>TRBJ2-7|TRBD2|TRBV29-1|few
CSARSGNSYEQYF
TGCAGCGCCCGTAGCGGGAACTCCTACGAGCAGTACTTC